The 19 T cell receptor beta chains below all came from one sample that was sequenced in a study of shared clonotypes between healthy human individuals. Produced via immunoSEQ multiplex PCR; TCRdb's table is partial and in-frame only. The sample holds 400,000 to 500,000 clones; approximately 79% are singletons and the top ten take about 12%. The sample taken for sequencing was PBMCs. These receptors were obtained from a woman aged 40 to 49 in good health. Some clones in this sample may be carry-over from other donors' samples.

This chain uses TRBV19 with TRBJ2-1, with 10 bases matching TRBD1. The trim removed 5 bases at V and 7 bases at J, leaving 11 bases unmatched. This CDR3 spans 16 amino acids. Looked up from germline, CDR1 is LNHDA and CDR2 is SQIVND (reference sequence). The CDR3 DNA reads TGTGCCAGTAGTGACAACCCGGGACAGGGGATTAATGAGCAGTTCTTC. It codes for CASSDNPGQGINEQFF.

This sequence joins TRBV7-9 and TRBJ2-5, with 12 bases fitting TRBD2. The CDR3 covers 18 residues. Germline CDR1 SEHNR, CDR2 FQNEAQ (reference sequence). With V trimmed by 1 base and J by 6 bases, 12 bases remained unmatched. The CDR3, as DNA: TGTGCCAGCAGCTTAGGCGGCCTAGCGGGAGGGCCGGGGAAGACCCAGTACTTC. Residues: CASSLGGLAGGPGKTQYF.

The chain employs TRBV7-2 and TRBJ1-2, with 9 nucleotides matching TRBD1. V was clipped by 5 bases and J by 7 bases; unmatched bases: 14. The germline gives CDR1 SGHTA, CDR2 FQGNSA. The CDR3 extends over 16 amino acids. Here the CDR3 reads CASSPIGGQGFSGYTF. The CDR3 nucleotides read TGTGCCAGCAGCCCAATCGGGGGACAGGGATTCAGTGGCTACACCTTC.

The chain is built from TRBV4-1 and TRBJ1-5, with D unclear. V lost 0 bases to trimming and J lost 5 bases, with 11 bases between them. CDR1 is MGHRA, CDR2 YSYEKL, per germline. The CDR3 sequence is 15 residues long. Here the CDR3 DNA reads TGCGCCAGCAGCCAAGATGGAGGGATCGATCAGCCCCAGCATTTT. Amino acid sequence: CASSQDGGIDQPQHF.

CDR3 bases: TGTGCCAGCTCACCACCGGGGGACAACTATGGCTACACCTTC. This sequence encodes CASSPPGDNYGYTF. V and J are TRBV18 and TRBJ1-2, with D perhaps TRBD1 (5 bases). The CDR3 has 14 amino acids. Germline loops: CDR1 KGHSH, CDR2 LQKENI. Between the trimmed V and J ends, which lost 0 bases and 2 bases, there was a span of 7 bases.

This clone was found a few times. The chain has TRBV6-1 and TRBJ1-4; D is perhaps TRBD1 (5 bases). Per germline, CDR1 MNHNS and CDR2 SASEGT. The V end was cut by 2 bases, the J end by 5 bases, with 15 bases between. There are 16 residues in the CDR3. CDR3 sequence (DNA): TGTGCCAGCAGTGAATCAATAGGGCAGGGCAATGAAAAACTGTTTTTT. Amino acid sequence: CASSESIGQGNEKLFF.

The chain couples TRBV7-2 to TRBJ2-1; TRBD2 is a possible D gene (5 bases). Germline V gene data show CDR1 as SGHTA and CDR2 as FQGNSA. CDR3 length: 14 residues. The ends were cut back, 6 bases at V and 1 base at J, with 10 bases in the middle. CDR3 sequence: CASRTPGSYNEQFF. CDR3 bases: TGTGCCAGCAGAACACCGGGGTCCTACAATGAGCAGTTCTTC.

The chain links TRBV5-8 to TRBJ1-2, with D unresolved. Germline CDR1 reads SGHTS; CDR2 reads YDEGEE. The CDR3 is 13 residues long. Trimming stripped 3 bases from V and 4 bases from J, with 10 bases between. CDR3 protein: CASSWGGIYGYTF. In DNA form, the CDR3 reads TGTGCCAGCAGCTGGGGAGGGATCTATGGCTACACCTTC.

The chain employs TRBV19 and TRBJ2-5; the D gene is possibly TRBD1 (6 bases). The CDR3 spans 14 residues. Trimming removed 7 bases at V and 5 bases at J, with 17 bases between. The germline gives CDR1 LNHDA, CDR2 SQIVND (reference sequence). The CDR3 loop reads CASKRTGSGETQYF. The CDR3 DNA reads as TGTGCCAGTAAACGAACAGGGTCCGGGGAGACCCAGTACTTC.

This rearrangement joins TRBV6-1 to TRBJ1-5, with a possible D match to TRBD1 (6 bases). V shed 5 bases and J shed 3 bases, with 14 bases lying between them. The CDR3 length is 15 residues. From germline, CDR1 is MNHNS and CDR2 SASEGT. The DNA of the CDR3 is TGTGCCAGCAGTACCCGAGGACAGCCCAATCAGCCCCAGCATTTT. Translated: CASSTRGQPNQPQHF.

This sequence joins TRBV6-5 and TRBJ1-5, with no clear D. This CDR3 is 15 amino acids long. CDR1 is MNHEY and CDR2 is SVGAGI in the germline V gene. V was trimmed by 0 bases and J by 11 bases, leaving 17 bases between them. The DNA for the CDR3 is TGTGCCAGCAGTTACTCCCTATCGCTAAAGGCGGCCCAGCATTTT. Its protein is CASSYSLSLKAAQHF.

The V call is TRBV6-6, the J call TRBJ1-3; D unresolved. The CDR3 loop spans 16 amino acids. Germline CDR1 MNHNY, CDR2 SVGAGI (reference sequence). Between the trimmed V and J ends, which lost 2 bases and 0 bases, there was a span of 11 bases. CDR3: CASSYVYSSSGNTIYF. CDR3 DNA: TGTGCCAGCAGTTACGTGTACAGCTCCTCTGGAAACACCATATATTTT.

This sequence joins TRBV10-3 and TRBJ2-7; 8 bases fit TRBD1. V lost 2 bases and J lost 6; bases outside the gene matches: 9. The CDR3 is 15 residues long. Germline V gives CDR1 ENHRY, CDR2 SYGVKD. The CDR3, as DNA: TGTGCCATCAGTGAGGCAGGGGGCAGGGCTCGCGAGCAGTACTTC. This codes for CAISEAGGRAREQYF.

The V and J genes are TRBV15 and TRBJ2-2, with 7 positions matching TRBD1. The ends lost 5 bases at V and 0 bases at J; junction bases unmatched: 3. The length of the CDR3 is 15 residues. CDR1 LNHNV and CDR2 YYDKDF come from the germline V gene (reference sequence). This chain's CDR3 is CATSQDRPNTGELFF. DNA for the CDR3: TGTGCCACCAGCCAGGACAGGCCGAACACCGGGGAGCTGTTTTTT.

This rearrangement joins TRBV20-1 to TRBJ2-4; D may be TRBD1 (5 bases). The CDR3 spans 11 residues. Germline loops: CDR1 DFQATT, CDR2 SNEGSKA (reference sequence). Trimming took 0 bases from V and 13 from J, leaving 10 bases between them. CDR3 protein: CSARDGQGQYF. The CDR3 DNA reads TGCAGTGCTAGAGATGGGCAGGGCCAGTACTTC.

In regard to this clone: Other DNA sequences in the same sample also yield this CDR3. The chain employs TRBV5-1 and TRBJ2-7; maybe TRBD2 (6 bases). The germline gives CDR1 SGHRS, CDR2 YFSETQ. Trimming took 0 bases from V and 0 from J, leaving 7 bases between them. The length of the CDR3 is 14 residues. The CDR3 DNA is TGCGCCAGCAGCTTGGACGGGAGCTCCTACGAGCAGTACTTC. Its translation is CASSLDGSSYEQYF.

The sample holds one count of this clone. The rearrangement links TRBV18 to TRBJ1-1; 7 positions match TRBD1. Trimming at V came to 8 bases and at J to 8 bases, leaving 8 bases not matched to a gene. CDR1 is KGHSH and CDR2 is LQKENI in the germline V gene. The CDR3 is 12 residues long. The CDR3 DNA is TGTGCCAGCGATGGGGGGACAGCCGAAGCTTTCTTT. This gives the protein CASDGGTAEAFF. The whole variable domain, filled in from reference TRBV18 and TRBJ1-1, reads NAGVMQNPRHLVRRRGQEARLRCSPMKGHSHVYWYRQLPEEGLKFMVYLQKENIIDESGMPKERFSAEFPKEGPSILRIQQVVRGDSAAYFCASDGGTAEAFFGQGTRLTVV.

This clone was seen once. The chain links TRBV5-4 to TRBJ2-3; D perhaps matches TRBD1 (6 bases). V lost 4 bases, J lost 1 base, and 13 bases lay in between. The CDR3 totals 15 residues. From germline, CDR1 is SGHNT and CDR2 YYREEE (reference sequence). The CDR3 spells CASSRKQGRTDTQYF. The CDR3 nucleotides read TGTGCCAGCAGCCGTAAACAGGGACGCACAGATACGCAGTATTTT.

In this sample, this clone turned up once. This sequence joins TRBV7-9 and TRBJ2-7; unclear D gene. The CDR3 runs 13 residues. V shed 1 base and J shed 2 bases, with 6 bases lying between them. In germline, CDR1 is SEHNR, CDR2 FQNEAQ (reference sequence). CDR3 nucleotides: TGTGCCAGCAGCTTAGACACCGCCTACGAGCAGTACTTC. Amino acid sequence: CASSLDTAYEQYF.